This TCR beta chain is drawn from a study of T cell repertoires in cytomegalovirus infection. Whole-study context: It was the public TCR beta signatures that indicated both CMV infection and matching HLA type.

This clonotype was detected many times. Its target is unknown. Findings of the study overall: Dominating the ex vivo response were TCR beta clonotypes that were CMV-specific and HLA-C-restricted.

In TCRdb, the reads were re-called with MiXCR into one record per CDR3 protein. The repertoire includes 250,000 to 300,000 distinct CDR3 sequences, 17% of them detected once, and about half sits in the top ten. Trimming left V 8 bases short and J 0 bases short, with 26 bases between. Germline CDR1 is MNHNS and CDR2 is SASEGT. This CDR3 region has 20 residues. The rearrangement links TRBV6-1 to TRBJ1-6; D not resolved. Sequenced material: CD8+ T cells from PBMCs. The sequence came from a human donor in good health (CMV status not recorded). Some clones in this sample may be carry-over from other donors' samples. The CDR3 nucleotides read TGTGCCAGCGTTCTGGGTCTATGGCAGGCATCTAGCTCCTATAATTCACCCCTCCACTTT. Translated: CASVLGLWQASSSYNSPLHF.